This T cell receptor beta chain is from a study of blood T cell repertoires in COVID-19. The overall study: Collection of acute and convalescent COVID-19 samples took place in the United States, Italy and Spain.

Method: immunoSEQ multiplex PCR; TCRdb's copy keeps in-frame clones and lacks some. This table holds 200,000 to 300,000 clones, around nine tenths found once. This sequence was found in a woman between 55 and 75 years old with COVID-19, enrolled during active disease. Specimen: peripheral blood.

As DNA, the CDR3 is TGCAGCGTGGACTTATATCAAGAGACCCAGTACTTC. Residues: CSVDLYQETQYF. The J gene is TRBJ2-5, the V gene TRBV29-1, with TRBD2 as a possible D gene (5 bases). Germline CDR1 is SQVTM and CDR2 is ANQGSEA. This CDR3 contains 12 residues. Trimming removed 6 bases at V and 2 bases at J, with 10 bases between.